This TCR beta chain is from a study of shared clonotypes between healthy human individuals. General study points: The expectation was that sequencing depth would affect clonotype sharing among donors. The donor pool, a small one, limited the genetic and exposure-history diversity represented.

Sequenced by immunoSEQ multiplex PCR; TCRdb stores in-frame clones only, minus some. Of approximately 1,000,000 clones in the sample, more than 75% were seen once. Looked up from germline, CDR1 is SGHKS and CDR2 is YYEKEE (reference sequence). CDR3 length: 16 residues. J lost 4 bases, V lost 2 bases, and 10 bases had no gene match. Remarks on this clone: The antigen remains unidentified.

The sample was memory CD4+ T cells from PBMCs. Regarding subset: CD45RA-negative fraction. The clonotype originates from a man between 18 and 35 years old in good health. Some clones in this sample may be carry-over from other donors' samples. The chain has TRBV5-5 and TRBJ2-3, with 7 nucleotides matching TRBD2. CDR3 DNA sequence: TGTGCCAGCAGCTTACTGGGACTACCGTCGGCAGATACGCAGTATTTT. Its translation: CASSLLGLPSADTQYF.